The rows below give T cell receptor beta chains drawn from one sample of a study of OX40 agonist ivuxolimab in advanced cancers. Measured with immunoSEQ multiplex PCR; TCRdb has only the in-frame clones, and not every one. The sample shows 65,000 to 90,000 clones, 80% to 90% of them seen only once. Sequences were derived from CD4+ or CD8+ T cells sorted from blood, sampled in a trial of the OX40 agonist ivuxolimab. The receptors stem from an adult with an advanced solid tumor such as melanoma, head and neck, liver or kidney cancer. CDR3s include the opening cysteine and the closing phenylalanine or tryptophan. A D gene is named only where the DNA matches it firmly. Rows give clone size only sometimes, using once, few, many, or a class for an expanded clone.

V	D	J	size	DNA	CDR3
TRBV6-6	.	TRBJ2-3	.	TGTGCCAGACCGGGACGGTGCACAGATACGCAGTATTTT	CARPGRCTDTQYF
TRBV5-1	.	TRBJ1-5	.	TGCGCCAGCAGCTATACAGGGAGCGATCAGCCCCAGCATTTT	CASSYTGSDQPQHF
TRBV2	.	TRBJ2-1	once	TGTGCCAGCAGTGAAGCGGGAAGCTCCTACAATGAGCAGTTCTTC	CASSEAGSSYNEQFF
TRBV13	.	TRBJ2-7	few	TGTGCCAGCAGCCCCCCTCGGGGCTCCTACGAGCAGTACTTC	CASSPPRGSYEQYF
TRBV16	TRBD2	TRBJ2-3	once	TGTGCCAGCAGCCAAGAAACTAGCGGATACACAGATACGCAGTATTTT	CASSQETSGYTDTQYF
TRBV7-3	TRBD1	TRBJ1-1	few	TGTGCCAGCAGCCCCCAGGGGGGTTCCTTAGCTTTCTTT	CASSPQGGSLAFF
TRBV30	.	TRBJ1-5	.	TGTGCCTGGAGGGCCCGGGACCGAATAAATCAGCCCCAGCATTTT	CAWRARDRINQPQHF
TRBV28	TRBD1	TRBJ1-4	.	TGTGCCAGCAGGTATGGACAGGGGGCCGGTGAAAAACTGTTTTTT	CASRYGQGAGEKLFF
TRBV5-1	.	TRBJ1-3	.	TGCGCCAGCAGCCCATACAGGGCTGGAAACACCATATATTTT	CASSPYRAGNTIYF
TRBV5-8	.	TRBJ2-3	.	TGTGCCAGCAGCTTAAGACGTATTAGCACAGATACGCAGTATTTT	CASSLRRISTDTQYF
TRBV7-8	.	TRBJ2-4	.	TGTGCCAGCAGCTTGGCCCTTAGCCAAACGGACATTCAGTACTTC	CASSLALSQTDIQYF
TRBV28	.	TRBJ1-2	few	TGTGCCAGCAGTTCCAACAGGAGACCTAACTATGGCTACACCTTC	CASSSNRRPNYGYTF
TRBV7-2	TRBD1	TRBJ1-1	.	TGTGCCAGCAGCTTAACAGGGGTGAGGACTGAAGCTTTCTTT	CASSLTGVRTEAFF
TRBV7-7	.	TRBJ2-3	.	TGTGCTAGCAGCCGTGGAGGGGGGACTAGCACAGATACGCAGTATTTT	CASSRGGGTSTDTQYF
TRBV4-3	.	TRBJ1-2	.	TGCGCCAGCAGCCATTCCTCAGGGGTATACGGCGGCTACACCTTC	CASSHSSGVYGGYTF
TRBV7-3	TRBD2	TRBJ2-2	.	TGTGCCAGCAGCTTAAAAACTAGCGGGAGTTCCGGGGAGCTGTTTTTT	CASSLKTSGSSGELFF
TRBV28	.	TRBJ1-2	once	TGTGCCAGCAGTTACCAGGACGCGGCTAACTATGGCTACACCTTC	CASSYQDAANYGYTF
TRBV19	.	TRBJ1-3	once	TGTGCCAGTAGGGGAGGACAGTTCGGAAACACCATATATTTT	CASRGGQFGNTIYF
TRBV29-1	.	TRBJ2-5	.	TGCAGCGTTTCCGAGCGGGCCTCCGGGACCCAGTACTTC	CSVSERASGTQYF
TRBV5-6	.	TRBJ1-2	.	TGTGCCAGCAGCTTGGAGTACACCCCGGGGGGCTACACCTTC	CASSLEYTPGGYTF
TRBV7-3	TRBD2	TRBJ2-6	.	TGTGCCAGCAGCTCGCTAGCGGGAGGGTTCTCTGGGGCCAACGTCCTGACTTTC	CASSSLAGGFSGANVLTF
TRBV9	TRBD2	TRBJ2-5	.	TGTGCCAGCAGCGTAGGGACTAGCGGACAAGAGACCCAGTACTTC	CASSVGTSGQETQYF
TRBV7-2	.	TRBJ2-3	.	TGTGCCAGCAGCTCGATGGTATCTAGCACAGATACGCAGTATTTT	CASSSMVSSTDTQYF
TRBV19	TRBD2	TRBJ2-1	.	TGTGCCAGTAGAACTAGCGGGAGCAGTGAGCAGTTCTTC	CASRTSGSSEQFF
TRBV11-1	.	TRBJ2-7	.	TGTGCCAGCAGCTTAGGCTTAGCAAGACCCTACGAGCAGTACTTC	CASSLGLARPYEQYF
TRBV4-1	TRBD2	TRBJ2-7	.	TGCGCCAGCAGCCAAGTCCCGACTAGCGGGAGTTTCGGTGGGTCCTACGAGCAGTACTTC	CASSQVPTSGSFGGSYEQYF
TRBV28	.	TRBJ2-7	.	TGTGCCAGCAGTCCCCACCCCGGGGGCGGGAGTTCCTACGAGCAGTACTTC	CASSPHPGGGSSYEQYF
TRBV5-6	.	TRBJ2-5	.	TGTGCCAGCAGCTTGGCTGGGAAGACCCAGTACTTC	CASSLAGKTQYF
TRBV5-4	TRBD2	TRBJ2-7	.	TGTGCCAGCAGCCGGGACTATTCCTACGAGCAGTACTTC	CASSRDYSYEQYF
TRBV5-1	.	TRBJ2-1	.	TGCGCCAGCAGCTTGGGGGGGGCGAGAAAGCAGTTCTTC	CASSLGGARKQFF
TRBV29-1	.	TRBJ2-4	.	TGCAGCGTTGAAAATGGGAACATTCAGTACTTC	CSVENGNIQYF
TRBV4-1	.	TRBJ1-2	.	TGCGCCAGCAGCCAAGAGGGAACAGGATCCTATGGCTACACCTTC	CASSQEGTGSYGYTF
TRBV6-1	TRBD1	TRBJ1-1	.	TGTGCCAGCAGTGAAGCGTCAGGGGGCTTTGGTGTAGCTTTCTTT	CASSEASGGFGVAFF
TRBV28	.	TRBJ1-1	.	TGTGCCAGCAGTTTAGGGGGCGTGCGAACTGAAGCTTTCTTT	CASSLGGVRTEAFF
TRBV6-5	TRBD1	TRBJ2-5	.	TGTGCCAGCAGTTACTCGGGGACAGAAGAGACCCAGTACTTC	CASSYSGTEETQYF
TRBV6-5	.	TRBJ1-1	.	TGTGCCAGAGAGCCTTACACCAACACTGAAGCTTTCTTT	CAREPYTNTEAFF
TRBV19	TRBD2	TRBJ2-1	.	TGTGCCAGTAGGCTACTAGCGGGAGGGCTCAATGAGCAGTTCTTC	CASRLLAGGLNEQFF
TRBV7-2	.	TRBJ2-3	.	TGTGCCAGCAGCCCTATGACTAGCACAGATACGCAGTATTTT	CASSPMTSTDTQYF
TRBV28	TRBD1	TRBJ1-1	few	TGTGCCAGCAGTTCGTTAGGGACAGCGAACACTGAAGCTTTCTTT	CASSSLGTANTEAFF
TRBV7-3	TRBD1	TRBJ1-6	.	TGTGCCAGCAGTCAGACAGGGATAGAGAATTCACCCCTCCACTTT	CASSQTGIENSPLHF
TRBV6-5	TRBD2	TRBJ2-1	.	TGTGCCAGCAGTTACCGGATGACTAGCGGGGGCGGGGAGCAGTTCTTC	CASSYRMTSGGGEQFF
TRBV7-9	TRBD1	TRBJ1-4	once	TGTGCCAGCAGCACGGACAGGGGAGGTGAAAAACTGTTTTTT	CASSTDRGGEKLFF
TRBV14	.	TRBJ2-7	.	TGTGCCAGCAGCCGGATGCTAGAGCAGTACTTC	CASSRMLEQYF
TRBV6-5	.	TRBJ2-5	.	TGTGCCAGCAGCAAATCTCGAGAGACCCAGTACTTC	CASSKSRETQYF